This T cell receptor beta chain was observed in a study of OX40 agonist ivuxolimab in advanced cancers. Study-level information: Eligibility rules accepted prior anti-PD-1, anti-PD-L1 or anti-CTLA-4 therapy, and around 44% had some. A partial response was reached by three patients: one with hepatocellular carcinoma and two with cutaneous melanoma.

TCRdb's table, derived via immunoSEQ multiplex PCR, lists solely in-frame clones and lacks some. The repertoire holds around 53,000 clones, with less than 90% as singletons. With respect to this clone: Antigen specificity is unknown.

The V end was cut by 1 base, the J end by 5 bases, with 17 bases between. The CDR3 sequence is 16 residues long. The germline V gene encodes CDR1 KGHSH and CDR2 LQKENI. Study outcomes and limitations: Nonresponders included some who also had low normalized T-cell clonal expansion. Relatively little clonal expansion, among the lowest observed, appeared in partial responders at 0.1-3.0 mg/kg.

The source of this sequence is an adult with an advanced solid tumor such as melanoma, head and neck, liver or kidney cancer. The chain combines TRBV18 with TRBJ2-5; D is perhaps TRBD2 (6 bases). The starting material was CD4+ or CD8+ T cells sorted from blood, obtained in a trial of the OX40 agonist ivuxolimab. The CDR3 nucleotides are TGTGCCAGCTCACCACGGTCTGGTCAGGAGGGCGAGACCCAGTACTTC. It is translated as CASSPRSGQEGETQYF.